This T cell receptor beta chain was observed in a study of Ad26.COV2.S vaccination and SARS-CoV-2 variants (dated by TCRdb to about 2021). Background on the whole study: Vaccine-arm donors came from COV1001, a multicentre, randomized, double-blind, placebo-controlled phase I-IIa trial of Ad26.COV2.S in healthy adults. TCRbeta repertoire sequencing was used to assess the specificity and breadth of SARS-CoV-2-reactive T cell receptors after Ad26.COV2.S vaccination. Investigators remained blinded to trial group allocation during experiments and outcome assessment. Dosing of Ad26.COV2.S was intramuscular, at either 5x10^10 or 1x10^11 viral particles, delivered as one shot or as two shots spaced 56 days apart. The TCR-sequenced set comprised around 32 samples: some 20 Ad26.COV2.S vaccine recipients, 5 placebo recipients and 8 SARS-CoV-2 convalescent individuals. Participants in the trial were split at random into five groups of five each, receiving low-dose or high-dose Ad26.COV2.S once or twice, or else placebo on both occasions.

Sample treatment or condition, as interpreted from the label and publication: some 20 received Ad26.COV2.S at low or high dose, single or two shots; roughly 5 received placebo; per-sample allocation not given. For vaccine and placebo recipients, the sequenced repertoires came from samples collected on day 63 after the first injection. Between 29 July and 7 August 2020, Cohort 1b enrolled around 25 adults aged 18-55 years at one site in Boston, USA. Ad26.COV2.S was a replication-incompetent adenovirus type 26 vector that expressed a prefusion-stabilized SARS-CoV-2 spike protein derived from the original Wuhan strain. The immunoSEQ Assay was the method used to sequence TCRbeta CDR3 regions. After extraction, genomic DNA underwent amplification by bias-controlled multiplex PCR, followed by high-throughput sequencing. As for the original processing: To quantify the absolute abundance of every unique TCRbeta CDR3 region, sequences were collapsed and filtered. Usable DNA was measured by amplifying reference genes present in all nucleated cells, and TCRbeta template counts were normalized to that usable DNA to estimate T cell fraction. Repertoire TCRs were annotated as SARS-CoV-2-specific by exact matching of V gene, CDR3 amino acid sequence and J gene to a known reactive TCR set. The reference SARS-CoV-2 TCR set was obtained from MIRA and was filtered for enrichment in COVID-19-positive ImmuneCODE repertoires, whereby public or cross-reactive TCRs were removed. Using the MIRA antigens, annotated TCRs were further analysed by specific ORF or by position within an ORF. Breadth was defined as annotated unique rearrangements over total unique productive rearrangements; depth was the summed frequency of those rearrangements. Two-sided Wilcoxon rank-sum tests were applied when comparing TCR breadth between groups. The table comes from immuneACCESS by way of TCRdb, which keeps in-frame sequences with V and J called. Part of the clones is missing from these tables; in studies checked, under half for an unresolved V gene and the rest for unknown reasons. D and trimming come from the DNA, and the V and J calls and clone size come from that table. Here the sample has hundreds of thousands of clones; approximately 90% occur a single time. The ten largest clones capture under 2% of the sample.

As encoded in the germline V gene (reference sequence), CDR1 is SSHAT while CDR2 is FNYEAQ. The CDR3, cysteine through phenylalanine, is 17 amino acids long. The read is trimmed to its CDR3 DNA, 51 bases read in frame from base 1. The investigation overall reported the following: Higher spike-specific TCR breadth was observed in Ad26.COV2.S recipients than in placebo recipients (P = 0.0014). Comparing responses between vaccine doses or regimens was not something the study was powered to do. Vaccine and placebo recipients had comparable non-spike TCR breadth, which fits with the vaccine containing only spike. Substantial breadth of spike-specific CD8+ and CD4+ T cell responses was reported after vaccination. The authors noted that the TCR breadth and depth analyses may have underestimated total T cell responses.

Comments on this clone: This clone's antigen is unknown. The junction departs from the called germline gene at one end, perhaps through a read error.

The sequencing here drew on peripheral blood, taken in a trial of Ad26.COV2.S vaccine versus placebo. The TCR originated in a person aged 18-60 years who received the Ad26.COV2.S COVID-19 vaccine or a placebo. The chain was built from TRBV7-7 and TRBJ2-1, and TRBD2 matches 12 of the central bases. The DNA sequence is TGTGCTAGCAGCCATAGTTCTAGCGGGGGGGCCGAGGGTGAGCAGTTCTTC. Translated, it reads CASSHSSSGGAEGEQFF.